Below, 22 T cell receptor beta chains from the same sample are listed, as sequenced in a study of PD-1 blockade in mismatch repair-deficient tumors. Produced via immunoSEQ multiplex PCR; TCRdb's table is partial and in-frame only. The table records more than 15,000 clones, about four fifths of them present only once. Sequencing was performed on PBMCs, taken 4 weeks after starting pembrolizumab. The receptors shown here come from an adult with mismatch repair-deficient cancer.

The V gene is TRBV5-1, the J gene TRBJ2-1; TRBD2 aligns across 9 bases. This CDR3 has 16 residues. V lost 0 bases to trimming and J lost 0 bases; unmatched junction nucleotides: 1. Germline values: CDR1 SGHRS, CDR2 YFSETQ. CDR3 in amino acids: CASSLVAGVSYNEQFF. Here the CDR3 DNA reads TGCGCCAGCAGCTTGGTAGCGGGAGTCTCCTACAATGAGCAGTTCTTC.

V is TRBV28 and J is TRBJ1-1; 7 nucleotides align to TRBD1. V gave up 3 bases and J gave up 12 bases; unmatched junction bases: 13. This CDR3 has 14 residues. Germline CDR1 reads MDHEN; CDR2 reads SYDVKM. The CDR3 DNA follows: TGTGCCAGCAGTTTGGTGGCTTTGACAGGGCCGTCTTTCTTT. Residues: CASSLVALTGPSFF.

The chain couples TRBV6-5 to TRBJ1-1, with D possibly TRBD1 on 5 matching bases. This CDR3 is built from 14 residues. V lost 7 bases and J lost 5, with 17 bases in between. Germline V lookup: CDR1 MNHEY, CDR2 SVGAGI. The CDR3 bases are TGTGCCAGCACCGACGCCCAGGGAAGGACTGAAGCTTTCTTT. Translating it yields CASTDAQGRTEAFF.

The chain combines TRBV19 with TRBJ1-2; TRBD1 matches 8 bases. CDR1 is LNHDA and CDR2 is SQIVND in the germline V gene (reference sequence). J lost 8 bases, V lost 7 bases, and 9 bases had no gene match. This CDR3 has 13 residues. The CDR3 nucleotides are TGTGCCAGTACCTCCCAGGGGGCTCGCGGCTACACCTTC. It codes for CASTSQGARGYTF.

CDR3 DNA: TGTGCCAGTAAAAGGGATGGGGGCGGGCACACTGAAGCTTTCTTT. Translation: CASKRDGGGHTEAFF. This chain connects TRBV19 to TRBJ1-1, with D possibly being TRBD1 (6 bases). In germline, CDR1 is LNHDA, CDR2 SQIVND (reference sequence). The CDR3 runs 15 residues. Trimming shortened V by 7 bases and J by 3 bases, and 18 bases separated the two germline ends.

The chain couples TRBV5-1 to TRBJ2-5, with TRBD2 matching 11 bases. V was pared by 0 bases and J by 6 bases, with 4 bases of the junction left unmatched. This CDR3 is 15 amino acids long. Looked up from germline, CDR1 is SGHRS and CDR2 is YFSETQ. Written as DNA, the CDR3 is TGCGCCAGCAGCTTGGAACTAGCGGGAGTCAAGACCCAGTACTTC. Translated: CASSLELAGVKTQYF.

V gene TRBV30 combines with J gene TRBJ2-7; 8 positions agree with TRBD1. Germline V gene lookup returns CDR1 GTSNPN and CDR2 SVGIG (reference sequence). The length of the CDR3 is 12 residues. The ends lost 3 bases at V and 7 bases at J; junction bases unmatched: 5. CDR3 residues: CAWRPTGGEQYF. CDR3 nucleotides: TGTGCCTGGAGACCAACAGGGGGAGAGCAGTACTTC.

The rearrangement links TRBV5-5 to TRBJ1-5; D is undetermined. This CDR3 has 15 residues. Trimming took off 3 bases at V and 3 bases at J, with 13 bases between the two ends. Germline V gene lookup returns CDR1 SGHKS and CDR2 YYEKEE (reference sequence). DNA for the CDR3: TGTGCCAGCAGCTCGAATGCGGGTGTCAATCAGCCCCAGCATTTT. Its translation is CASSSNAGVNQPQHF.

This chain connects TRBV18 to TRBJ2-2; 11 bases agree with TRBD2. This CDR3 has 16 amino acids. With 6 bases clipped from V and 6 bases from J, the junction kept 9 bases outside the gene matches. Germline V gene data show CDR1 as KGHSH and CDR2 as LQKENI. CDR3 residues: CASSPTSGSVAGELFF. CDR3 bases: TGTGCCAGCTCCCCTACTAGCGGGAGCGTCGCCGGGGAGCTGTTTTTT.

This clone was seen a handful of times. The rearrangement uses TRBV7-2 and TRBJ2-7, with 10 bases aligning to TRBD1. This CDR3 region has 17 residues. With V trimmed by 0 bases and J by 5 bases, 10 bases remained unmatched. The germline CDR1 and CDR2 sequences are SGHTA and FQGNSA. The CDR3 sequence: CASSLAFSGTGENEQYF. CDR3 coding DNA: TGTGCCAGCAGCTTAGCATTTAGTGGGACAGGGGAGAACGAGCAGTACTTC.

The V gene is TRBV10-3, the J gene TRBJ1-6; 9 bases align to TRBD1. Trimming cost V 4 bases and J 6 bases; bases outside gene matches: 4. CDR3 length: 15 residues. Germline values: CDR1 ENHRY, CDR2 SYGVKD. The CDR3 spells CAISVADRGNSPLHF. CDR3 bases: TGTGCCATCAGTGTAGCGGACAGGGGTAATTCACCCCTCCACTTT.

The V call is TRBV19, the J call TRBJ1-5; a weak D match, TRBD1 (5 bases). Per germline, CDR1 LNHDA and CDR2 SQIVND (reference sequence). V was clipped by 5 bases and J by 3 bases, with 8 bases between them. The CDR3 loop spans 13 amino acids. In nucleotides, the CDR3 is TGTGCCAGTAGTCAAGGACACAATCAGCCCCAGCATTTT. It yields the protein CASSQGHNQPQHF.

The chain joins TRBV30 to TRBJ2-1; perhaps TRBD2 as D (6 bases). This CDR3 spans 14 amino acids. V was trimmed by 3 bases and J by 2 bases, leaving 11 bases between them. Germline CDR1 is GTSNPN and CDR2 is SVGIG (reference sequence). The DNA for the CDR3 is TGTGCCTGGAGACGCGGGACCCCCTACAATGAGCAGTTCTTC. This translates into CAWRRGTPYNEQFF.

V gene TRBV14 combines with J gene TRBJ1-2; D is ambiguous. This CDR3 comprises 13 residues. V was cut by 1 base and J by 10 bases, with 13 bases left in between. Germline V lookup: CDR1 SGHDN, CDR2 FVKESK. The CDR3 protein is CASSQAIRGVYTF. The CDR3 nucleotides read TGTGCCAGCAGCCAAGCTATAAGAGGCGTCTACACCTTC.

The chain has TRBV9 and TRBJ2-1; 8 nucleotides agree with TRBD2. CDR1 is SGDLS and CDR2 is YYNGEE in the germline V gene. This CDR3 spans 16 amino acids. J lost 0 bases, V lost 3 bases, and 5 bases had no gene match. Written as DNA, the CDR3 is TGTGCCAGCAGCGCGGGGGGGGACACCTCCTACAATGAGCAGTTCTTC. Translating it yields CASSAGGDTSYNEQFF.

This chain connects TRBV5-1 to TRBJ2-4, with 8 bases fitting TRBD2. This CDR3 contains 14 residues. Germline lookup yields CDR1 SGHRS and CDR2 YFSETQ. The ends lost 4 bases at V and 5 bases at J; junction bases unmatched: 5. Here the CDR3 reads CASSPRGGENIQYF. DNA for the CDR3: TGCGCCAGCAGCCCCCGGGGGGGAGAAAACATTCAGTACTTC.

The chain joins TRBV10-3 to TRBJ2-1; 8 bases align to TRBD1. The CDR3 has 16 residues. With V trimmed by 4 bases and J by 1 base, 6 bases remained unmatched. Germline V gives CDR1 ENHRY, CDR2 SYGVKD. The CDR3 protein is CAISAGTGDSYNEQFF. DNA for the CDR3: TGTGCCATCAGTGCTGGGACAGGAGATTCCTACAATGAGCAGTTCTTC.

The chain has TRBV6-4 and TRBJ2-2; D is unresolved. The CDR3 extends over 14 amino acids. The germline V gene encodes CDR1 MRHNA and CDR2 SNTAGT. V was clipped by 0 bases and J by 5 bases, with 7 bases between them. The DNA for the CDR3 is TGTGCCAGCAGTGACTCCCCCGAGACCGGGGAGCTGTTTTTT. The encoded protein is CASSDSPETGELFF.

V is TRBV5-3 and J is TRBJ2-1; 7 bases agree with TRBD2. TRBV5-3 is classed as an ORF, of uncertain function. This CDR3 has 15 amino acids. The V segment lost 3 bases and the J segment 1 base; nucleotides outside the gene matches: 4. CDR3 coding DNA: TGTGCCAGAAGCTCTCCGGGACTATCCTACAATGAGCAGTTCTTC. Encoded protein: CARSSPGLSYNEQFF.

The chain couples TRBV29-1 to TRBJ1-1; unclear D gene. The germline V gene has CDR1 SQVTM and CDR2 ANQGSEA. There are 12 residues in the CDR3. Trimming pared 2 bases from V and 5 bases from J, leaving 9 bases between. The DNA for the CDR3 is TGCAGCGTTGAATCTCCGGGGACTGAAGCTTTCTTT. Amino acid sequence: CSVESPGTEAFF.

The chain is built from TRBV28 and TRBJ2-1; D perhaps matches TRBD2 (6 bases). Trimming pared 6 bases from V and 2 bases from J, leaving 17 bases between. The CDR3 covers 16 residues. Looked up from germline, CDR1 is MDHEN and CDR2 is SYDVKM. In nucleotides, the CDR3 is TGTGCCAGCAGAACCGGGACTTCCCAGGCCTACAATGAGCAGTTCTTC. Translated, it gives CASRTGTSQAYNEQFF.

The CDR3 sequence is CASSSRVFGANVLTF. CDR3 nucleotides: TGTGCCAGCAGCTCGAGGGTTTTTGGGGCCAACGTCCTGACTTTC. The genes are TRBV7-9 and TRBJ2-6; the D gene is possibly TRBD2 (5 bases). Germline V gene lookup returns CDR1 SEHNR and CDR2 FQNEAQ (reference sequence). Trimming pared 4 bases from V and 3 bases from J, leaving 10 bases between. The CDR3 has 15 amino acids.